This TCR beta chain is drawn from a study of cytomegalovirus exposure and HLA in healthy donors. Whole-study results and caveats: Of the V segments, some could not be distinguished, including TRBV6-2 and TRBV6-3, and were excluded. Later analysis associated a missense DCLRE1C variant with TCR beta V- and J-gene trimming.

About this clone: The antigen is unknown.

Everyone who donated was a healthy bone marrow donor. Researchers ran the PCR with 60 Vbeta and 13 Jbeta primers. TCRdb's table, derived via immunoSEQ multiplex PCR, lists solely in-frame clones and lacks some. In the table there are 160,000 or so clones, approximately 80% of which are singletons. Trimming pared 2 bases from V and 0 bases from J, leaving 16 bases between. CDR3 length equals 18 residues. From germline, CDR1 is SEHNR and CDR2 FQNEAQ (reference sequence). The receptor comes from a woman aged 25 to 39 in good health and CMV-seropositive. The sample taken for sequencing was PBMCs. The genes are TRBV7-9 and TRBJ2-2; the D gene is possibly TRBD1 (6 bases). In DNA form, the CDR3 reads TGTGCCAGCAGCTTATTAATTCGAGGACAGTCGAACACCGGGGAGCTGTTTTTT. Translation gives CASSLLIRGQSNTGELFF. Full variable domain (outside the CDR3, taken from reference TRBV7-9 and TRBJ2-2): DTGVSQNPRHKITKRGQNVTFRCDPISEHNRLYWYRQTLGQGPEFLTYFQNEAQLEKSRLLSDRFSAERPKGSFSTLEIQRTEQGDSAMYLCASSLLIRGQSNTGELFFGEGSRLTVL.